The T cell receptor (beta chain) described here comes from a study of blood T cell repertoires in COVID-19. Under the authors' procedure: Estimated nucleated cell counts came from reference gene primer amplification. Profiling relied on immunoSEQ multiplex PCR, and the TCRdb table lists in-frame clones only, not all of them. That table gives V, J and clone size, and the DNA gave D and trimming. This sample has about 100,000 clones, with 88% found just once. This TCR derives from a woman aged 60-70 years with acute or convalescent COVID-19. Sequenced sample: peripheral blood.

This CDR3 is CATRGSNTEAFF. CDR3 coding DNA: TGTGCCACTAGGGGTTCGAACACTGAAGCTTTCTTT. This chain uses TRBV24-1 with TRBJ1-1; D possibly corresponds to TRBD1 (5 bases). Germline V lookup: CDR1 KGHDR, CDR2 SFDVKD. V lost 10 bases, J lost 1 base, and 9 bases lay in between. CDR3 length: 12 amino acids.